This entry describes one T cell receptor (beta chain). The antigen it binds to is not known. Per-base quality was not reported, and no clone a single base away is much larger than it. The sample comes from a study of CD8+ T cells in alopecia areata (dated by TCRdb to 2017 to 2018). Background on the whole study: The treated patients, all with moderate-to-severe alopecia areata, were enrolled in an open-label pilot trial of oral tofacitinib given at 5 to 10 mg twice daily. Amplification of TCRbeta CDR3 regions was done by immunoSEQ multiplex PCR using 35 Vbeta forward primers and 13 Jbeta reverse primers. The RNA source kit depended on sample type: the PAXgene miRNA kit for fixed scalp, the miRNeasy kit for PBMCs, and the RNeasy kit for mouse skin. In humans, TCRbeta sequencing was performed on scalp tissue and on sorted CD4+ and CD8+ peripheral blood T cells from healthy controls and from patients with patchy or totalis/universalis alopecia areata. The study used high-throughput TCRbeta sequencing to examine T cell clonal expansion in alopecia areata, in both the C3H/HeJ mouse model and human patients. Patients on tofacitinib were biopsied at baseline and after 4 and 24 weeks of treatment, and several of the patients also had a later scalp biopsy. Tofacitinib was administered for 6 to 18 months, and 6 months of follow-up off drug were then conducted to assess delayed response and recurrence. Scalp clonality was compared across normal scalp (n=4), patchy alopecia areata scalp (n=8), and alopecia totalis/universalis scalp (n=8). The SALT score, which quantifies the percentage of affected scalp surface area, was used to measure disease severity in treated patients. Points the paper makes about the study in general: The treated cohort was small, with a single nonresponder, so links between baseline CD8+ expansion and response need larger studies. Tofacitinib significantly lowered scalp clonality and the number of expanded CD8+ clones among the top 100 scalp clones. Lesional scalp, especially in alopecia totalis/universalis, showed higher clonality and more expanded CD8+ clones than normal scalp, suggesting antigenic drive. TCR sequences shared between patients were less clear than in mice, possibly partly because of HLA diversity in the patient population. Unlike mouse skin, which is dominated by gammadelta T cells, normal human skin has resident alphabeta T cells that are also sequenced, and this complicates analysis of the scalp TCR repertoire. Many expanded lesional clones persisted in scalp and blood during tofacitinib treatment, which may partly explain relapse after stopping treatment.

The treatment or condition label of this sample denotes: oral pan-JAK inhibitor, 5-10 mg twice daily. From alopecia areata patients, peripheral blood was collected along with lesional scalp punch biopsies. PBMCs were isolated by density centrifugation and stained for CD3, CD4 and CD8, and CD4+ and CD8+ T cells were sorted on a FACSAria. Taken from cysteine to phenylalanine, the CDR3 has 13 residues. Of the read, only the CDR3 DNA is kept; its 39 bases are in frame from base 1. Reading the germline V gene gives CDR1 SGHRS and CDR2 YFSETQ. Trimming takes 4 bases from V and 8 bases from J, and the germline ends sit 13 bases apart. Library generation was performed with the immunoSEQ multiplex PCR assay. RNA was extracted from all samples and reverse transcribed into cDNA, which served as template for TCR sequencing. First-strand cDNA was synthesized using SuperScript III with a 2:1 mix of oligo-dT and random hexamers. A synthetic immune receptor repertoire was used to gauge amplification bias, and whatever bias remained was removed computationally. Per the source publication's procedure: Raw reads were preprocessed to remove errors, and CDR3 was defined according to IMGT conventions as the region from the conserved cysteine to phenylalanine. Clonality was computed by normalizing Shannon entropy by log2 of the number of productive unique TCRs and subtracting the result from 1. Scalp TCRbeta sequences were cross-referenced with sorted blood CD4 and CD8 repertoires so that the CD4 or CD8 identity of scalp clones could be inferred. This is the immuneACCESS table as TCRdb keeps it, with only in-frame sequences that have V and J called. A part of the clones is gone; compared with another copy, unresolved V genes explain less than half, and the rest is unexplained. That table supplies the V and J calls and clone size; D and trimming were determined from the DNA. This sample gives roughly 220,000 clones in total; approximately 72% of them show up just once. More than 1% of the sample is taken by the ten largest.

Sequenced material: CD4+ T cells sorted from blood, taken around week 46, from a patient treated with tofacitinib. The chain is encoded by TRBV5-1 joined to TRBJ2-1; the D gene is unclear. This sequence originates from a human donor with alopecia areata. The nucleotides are TGCGCCAGCAGCCTGATCCCCGGCGATGAGCAGTTCTTC. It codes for CASSLIPGDEQFF.